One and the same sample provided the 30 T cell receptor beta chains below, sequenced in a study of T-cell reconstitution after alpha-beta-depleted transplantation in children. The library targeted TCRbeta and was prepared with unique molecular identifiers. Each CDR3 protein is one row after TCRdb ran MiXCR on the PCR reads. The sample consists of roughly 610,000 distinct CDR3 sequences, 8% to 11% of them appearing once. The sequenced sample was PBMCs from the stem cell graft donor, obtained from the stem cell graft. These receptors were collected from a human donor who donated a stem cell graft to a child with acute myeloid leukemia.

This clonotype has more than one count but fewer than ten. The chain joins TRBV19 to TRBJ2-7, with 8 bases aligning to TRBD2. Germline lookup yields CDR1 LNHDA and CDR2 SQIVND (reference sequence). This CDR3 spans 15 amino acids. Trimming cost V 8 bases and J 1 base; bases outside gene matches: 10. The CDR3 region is CASQKRGGTSYEQYF. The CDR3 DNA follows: TGTGCCAGTCAAAAACGGGGGGGCACTTCCTACGAGCAGTACTTC.

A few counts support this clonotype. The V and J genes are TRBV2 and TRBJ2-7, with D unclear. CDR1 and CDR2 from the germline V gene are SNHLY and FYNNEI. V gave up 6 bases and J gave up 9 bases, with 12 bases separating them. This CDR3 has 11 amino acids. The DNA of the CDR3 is TGTGCCAGCAGCGAACTTGCGGTGCAGTACTTC. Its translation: CASSELAVQYF.

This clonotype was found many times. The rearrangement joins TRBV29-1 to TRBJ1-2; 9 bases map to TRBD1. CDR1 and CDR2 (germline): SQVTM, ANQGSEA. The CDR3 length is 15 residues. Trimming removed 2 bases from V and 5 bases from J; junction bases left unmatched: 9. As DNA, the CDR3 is TGCAGCGTTGAAAACCGACTGGGACAGGGTTATGGCTACACCTTC. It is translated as CSVENRLGQGYGYTF. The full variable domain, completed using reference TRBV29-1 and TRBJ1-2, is SAVISQKPSRDICQRGTSLTIQCQVDSQVTMMFWYRQQPGQSLTLIATANQGSEATYESGFVIDKFPISRPNLTFSTLTVSNMSPEDSSIYLCSVENRLGQGYGYTFGSGTRLTVV.

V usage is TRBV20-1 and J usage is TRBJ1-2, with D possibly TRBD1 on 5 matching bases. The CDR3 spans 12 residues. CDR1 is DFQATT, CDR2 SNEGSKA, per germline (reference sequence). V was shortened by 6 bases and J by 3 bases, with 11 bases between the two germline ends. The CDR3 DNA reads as TGCAGTGCCACAGACAGTCACTATGGCTACACCTTC. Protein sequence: CSATDSHYGYTF.

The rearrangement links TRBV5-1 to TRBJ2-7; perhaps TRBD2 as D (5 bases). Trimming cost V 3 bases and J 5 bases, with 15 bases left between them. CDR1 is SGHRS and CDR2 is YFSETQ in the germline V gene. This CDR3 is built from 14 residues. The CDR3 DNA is TGCGCCAGCAGCTCCTGGAACCTAGCAGACGAGCAGTACTTC. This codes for CASSSWNLADEQYF.

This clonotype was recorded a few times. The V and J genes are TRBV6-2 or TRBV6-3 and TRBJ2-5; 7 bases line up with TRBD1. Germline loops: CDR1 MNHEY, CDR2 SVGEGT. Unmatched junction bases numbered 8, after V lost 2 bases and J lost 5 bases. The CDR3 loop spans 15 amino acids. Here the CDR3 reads CASSYPRQGTETQYF. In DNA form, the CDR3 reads TGTGCCAGCAGTTACCCCAGACAGGGAACGGAGACCCAGTACTTC.

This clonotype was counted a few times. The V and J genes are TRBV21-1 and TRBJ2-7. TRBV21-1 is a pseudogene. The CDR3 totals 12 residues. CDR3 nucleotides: TGTGCCAGCAGCAAAGGAGCGAGCGAGCAGTACTTC. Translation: CASSKGASEQYF.

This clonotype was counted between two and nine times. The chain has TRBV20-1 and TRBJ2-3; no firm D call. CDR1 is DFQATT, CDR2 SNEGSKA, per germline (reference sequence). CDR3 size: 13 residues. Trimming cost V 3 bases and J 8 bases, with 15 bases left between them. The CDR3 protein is CSASPGPLGTQYF. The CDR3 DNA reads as TGCAGTGCTAGTCCAGGACCCTTGGGTACGCAGTATTTT.

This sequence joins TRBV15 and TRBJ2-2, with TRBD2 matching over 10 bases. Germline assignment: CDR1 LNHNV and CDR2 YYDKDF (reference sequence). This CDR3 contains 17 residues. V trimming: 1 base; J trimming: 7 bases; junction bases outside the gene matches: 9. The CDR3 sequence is CATSRVASGRANGELFF. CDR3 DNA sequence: TGTGCCACCAGCAGAGTTGCTAGCGGGAGAGCTAACGGGGAGCTGTTTTTT.

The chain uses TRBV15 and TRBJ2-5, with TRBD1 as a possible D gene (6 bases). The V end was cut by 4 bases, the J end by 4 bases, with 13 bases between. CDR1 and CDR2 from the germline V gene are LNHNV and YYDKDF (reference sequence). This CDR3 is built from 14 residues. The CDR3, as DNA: TGTGCCACCAGCATCGACAGGAGCTTAGAGACCCAGTACTTC. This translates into CATSIDRSLETQYF.

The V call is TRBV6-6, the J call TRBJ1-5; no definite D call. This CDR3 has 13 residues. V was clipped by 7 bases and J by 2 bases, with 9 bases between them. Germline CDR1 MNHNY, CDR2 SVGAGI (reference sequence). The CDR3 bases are TGTGCCAGCAAATTGGATGGCAATCAGCCCCAGCATTTT. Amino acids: CASKLDGNQPQHF.

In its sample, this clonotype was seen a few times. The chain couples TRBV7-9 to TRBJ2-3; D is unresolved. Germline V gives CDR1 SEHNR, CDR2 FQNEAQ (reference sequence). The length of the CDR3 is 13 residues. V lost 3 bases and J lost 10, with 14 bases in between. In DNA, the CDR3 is TGTGCCAGCAGCTTCCACGACTCCTGGGCGCAGTATTTT. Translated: CASSFHDSWAQYF.

The CDR3 region is CASSFRDFEAFF. The CDR3 DNA sequence: TGTGCCAGCAGTTTCCGGGACTTTGAAGCTTTCTTT. This rearrangement joins TRBV12-3 or TRBV12-4 to TRBJ1-1; perhaps TRBD1 as D (5 bases). The CDR3 runs to 12 residues. Trimming removed 3 bases at V and 7 bases at J, with 9 bases between.

The CDR3, as DNA: TGTGCCAGCAGCGTAGCCTCCAGCGGGAGGGCCTCGCAGTACTTC. Translation: CASSVASSGRASQYF. The chain couples TRBV6-1 to TRBJ2-7, with TRBD2 matching 10 bases. V was pared by 6 bases and J by 9 bases, with 14 bases of the junction left unmatched. The germline V gene has CDR1 MNHNS and CDR2 SASEGT. This CDR3 comprises 15 residues.

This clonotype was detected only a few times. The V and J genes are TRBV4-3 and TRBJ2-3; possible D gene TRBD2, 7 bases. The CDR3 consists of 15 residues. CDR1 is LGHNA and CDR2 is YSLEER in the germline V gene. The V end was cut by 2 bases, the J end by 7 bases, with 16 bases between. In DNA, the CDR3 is TGCGCCAGCAGCCAACAGCGGGAAGGGGGATATACGCAGTATTTT. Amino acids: CASSQQREGGYTQYF.

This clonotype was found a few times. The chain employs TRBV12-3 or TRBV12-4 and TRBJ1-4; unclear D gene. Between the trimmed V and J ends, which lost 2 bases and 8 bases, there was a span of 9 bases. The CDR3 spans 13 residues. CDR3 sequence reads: CASSLLGGEKLFF. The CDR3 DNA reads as TGTGCCAGCAGTTTACTAGGCGGGGAAAAACTGTTTTTT.

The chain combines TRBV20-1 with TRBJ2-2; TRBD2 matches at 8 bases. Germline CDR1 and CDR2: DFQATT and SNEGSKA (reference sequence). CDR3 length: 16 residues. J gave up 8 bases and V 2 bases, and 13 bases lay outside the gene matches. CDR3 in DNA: TGCAGTGCTAGACCCCCCGGGACTAGGACCCGGGGGGAGCTGTTTTTT. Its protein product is CSARPPGTRTRGELFF.

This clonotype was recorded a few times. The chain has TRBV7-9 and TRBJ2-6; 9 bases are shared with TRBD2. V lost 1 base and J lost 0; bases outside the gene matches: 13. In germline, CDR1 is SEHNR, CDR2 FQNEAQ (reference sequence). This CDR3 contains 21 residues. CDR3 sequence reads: CASSLGLAGRNLASGANVLTF. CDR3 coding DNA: TGTGCCAGCAGCTTAGGGCTAGCGGGACGAAACCTGGCCTCTGGGGCCAACGTCCTGACTTTC.

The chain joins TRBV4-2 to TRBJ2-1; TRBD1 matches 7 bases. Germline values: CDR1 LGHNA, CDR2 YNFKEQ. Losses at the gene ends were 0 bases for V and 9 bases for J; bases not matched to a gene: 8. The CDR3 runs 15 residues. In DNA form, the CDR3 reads TGTGCCAGCAGCCAAGATGGGCAGGGGGTGGGTGAGCAGTTCTTC. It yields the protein CASSQDGQGVGEQFF.

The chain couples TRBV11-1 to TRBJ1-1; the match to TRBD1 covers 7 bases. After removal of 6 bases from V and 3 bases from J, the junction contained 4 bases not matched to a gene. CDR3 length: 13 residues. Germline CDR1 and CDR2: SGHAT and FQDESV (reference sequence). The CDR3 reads CASRYDRDTEAFF. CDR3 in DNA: TGTGCCAGCAGATACGACAGGGACACTGAAGCTTTCTTT.

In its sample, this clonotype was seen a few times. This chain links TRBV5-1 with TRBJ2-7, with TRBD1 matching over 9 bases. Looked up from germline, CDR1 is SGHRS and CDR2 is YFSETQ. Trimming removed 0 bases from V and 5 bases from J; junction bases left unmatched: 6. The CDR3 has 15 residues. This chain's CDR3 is CASSLATTGGHEQYF. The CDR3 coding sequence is TGCGCCAGCAGCTTGGCTACGACAGGGGGACACGAGCAGTACTTC.

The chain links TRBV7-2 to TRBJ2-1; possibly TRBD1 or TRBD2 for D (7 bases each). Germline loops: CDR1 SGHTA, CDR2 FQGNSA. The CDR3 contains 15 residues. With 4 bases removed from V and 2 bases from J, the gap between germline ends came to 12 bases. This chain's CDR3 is CASSSQGGAYNEQFF. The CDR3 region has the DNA TGTGCCAGCAGCTCCCAGGGGGGGGCCTACAATGAGCAGTTCTTC.

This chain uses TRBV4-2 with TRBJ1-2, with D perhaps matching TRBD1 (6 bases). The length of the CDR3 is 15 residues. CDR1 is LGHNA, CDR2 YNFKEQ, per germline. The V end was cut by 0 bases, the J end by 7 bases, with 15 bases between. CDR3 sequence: CASSQDLGTTLGYTF. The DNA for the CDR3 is TGTGCCAGCAGCCAAGATCTCGGGACAACTCTTGGCTACACCTTC.

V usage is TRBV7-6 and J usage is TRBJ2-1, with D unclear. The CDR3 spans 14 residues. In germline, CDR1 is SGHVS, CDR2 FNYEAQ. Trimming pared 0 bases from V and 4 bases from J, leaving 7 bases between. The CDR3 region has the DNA TGTGCCAGCAGCTTAGCGGCCAGATACAATGAGCAGTTCTTC. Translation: CASSLAARYNEQFF.

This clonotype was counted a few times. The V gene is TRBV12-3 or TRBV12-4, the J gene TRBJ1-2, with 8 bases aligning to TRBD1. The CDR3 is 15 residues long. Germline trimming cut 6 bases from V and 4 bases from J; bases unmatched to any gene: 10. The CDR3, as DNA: TGTGCCAGCAGACCCCGGGACAGGCCTTTCTATGGCTACACCTTC. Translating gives CASRPRDRPFYGYTF.

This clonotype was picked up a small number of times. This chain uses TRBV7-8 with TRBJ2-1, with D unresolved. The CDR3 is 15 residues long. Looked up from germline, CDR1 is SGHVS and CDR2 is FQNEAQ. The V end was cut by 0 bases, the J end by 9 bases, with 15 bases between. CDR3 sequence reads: CASSLAPPPTGEQFF. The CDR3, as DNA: TGTGCCAGCAGCTTAGCCCCCCCCCCTACGGGTGAGCAGTTCTTC.

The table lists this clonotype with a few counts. The CDR3 loop is CERTHSSYNEQFF. DNA of the CDR3: TGTGAGCGGACCCACAGCTCCTACAATGAGCAGTTCTTC. This chain uses TRBV7-9 with TRBJ2-1; perhaps TRBD2 as D (5 bases). Germline CDR1 and CDR2: SEHNR and FQNEAQ (reference sequence). The CDR3 runs to 13 residues.

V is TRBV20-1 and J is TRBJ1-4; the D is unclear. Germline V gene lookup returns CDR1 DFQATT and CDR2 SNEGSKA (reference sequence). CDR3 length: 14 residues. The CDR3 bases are TGCAGCGTCGGGAGGTTAGCCACTAATGAAAAACTGTTTTTT. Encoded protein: CSVGRLATNEKLFF.

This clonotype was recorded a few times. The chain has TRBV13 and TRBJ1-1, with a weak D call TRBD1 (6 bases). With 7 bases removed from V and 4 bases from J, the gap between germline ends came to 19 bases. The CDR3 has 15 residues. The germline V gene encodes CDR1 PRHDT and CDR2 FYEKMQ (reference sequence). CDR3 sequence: CASNLGLGAGTEAFF. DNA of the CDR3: TGTGCCAGCAACCTAGGATTGGGGGCGGGCACTGAAGCTTTCTTT.

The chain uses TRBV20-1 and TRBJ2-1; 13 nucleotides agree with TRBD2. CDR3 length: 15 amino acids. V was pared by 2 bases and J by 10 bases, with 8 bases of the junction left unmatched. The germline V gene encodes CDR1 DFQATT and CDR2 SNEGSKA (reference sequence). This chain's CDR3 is CSARPRTSGRGEQFF. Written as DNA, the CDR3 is TGCAGTGCTAGACCACGGACTAGCGGGAGAGGGGAGCAGTTCTTC.